The 3 T cell receptor beta chains given below trace back to one sample, sequenced in a study of blood T cell repertoires in COVID-19. TCRdb keeps only in-frame clones here, not all; method: immunoSEQ multiplex PCR. The sample has 150,000 to 200,000 clones, under 85% seen once; the top ten hold approximately 15%. The sequencing sample was made of peripheral blood. Source of these receptors: a man in his sixties with active or convalescent COVID-19.

The V and J genes are TRBV6-5 and TRBJ1-2; D unclear. This CDR3 is 15 amino acids long. The V end lost 5 bases, the J end lost 7 bases, and 20 bases lay between the germline ends. Germline CDR1 and CDR2: MNHEY and SVGAGI. The CDR3 loop reads CASSRYRTTPVGYTF. The DNA of the CDR3 is TGTGCCAGCAGTAGGTACAGAACCACACCGGTTGGCTACACCTTC.

CDR3 sequence: CAIPGLASNEQFF. In DNA, the CDR3 is TGTGCCATTCCGGGACTAGCCTCTAATGAGCAGTTCTTC. This chain joins TRBV28 and TRBJ2-1; 9 bases line up with TRBD2. Germline V gene data show CDR1 as MDHEN and CDR2 as SYDVKM. The ends lost 10 bases at V and 7 bases at J; junction bases unmatched: 8. The CDR3 covers 13 residues.

J is TRBJ2-7 and V is TRBV6-2 or TRBV6-3; weak D call: TRBD2 (6 bases). CDR1 and CDR2 (germline): MNHEY, SVGEGT. CDR3 length: 15 amino acids. Trimming stripped 4 bases from V and 3 bases from J, with 16 bases between. In nucleotides, the CDR3 is TGTGCCAGCAGTTTCCCGCCCGGGGGAGGCTACGAGCAGTACTTC. Residues: CASSFPPGGGYEQYF.